This T cell receptor beta chain comes out of a study of T cells in Graves' hyperthyroidism and ophthalmopathy (dated by TCRdb to about 2019). At the level of the whole study: Peripheral blood was sampled at the time of initial diagnosis, prior to any treatment. A discovery cohort of 95 to 100 patients, approximately 45 with Graves' ophthalmopathy and about 60 with stable Graves' hyperthyroidism, was used to find distinguishing TCR V-J signatures. Prospective prediction of ophthalmopathy was tested in an independent validation cohort of 18 to 20 hyperthyroidism patients and some 17 patients who later progressed to ophthalmopathy. For training and testing, the 80 to 100 patients in the discovery cohort were randomly divided in a 7:3 ratio. The study also compared thyroid tissue and blood T-cell repertoires from more than five Graves' hyperthyroidism patients. Once sampling was done, hyperthyroidism patients were given methimazole at a starting dose of 30 mg daily, whereas ophthalmopathy patients were given high-dose intravenous methylprednisolone. The paper reports TCR Vbeta CDR3 sequencing of more than 120 peripheral blood samples: around 41 ophthalmopathy, fewer than 80 hyperthyroidism and roughly 17 progressor patients.

Results and caveats for the whole study, not just this receptor: During validation, the model predicted progression to ophthalmopathy a median of approximately 7 months ahead of onset, with almost 71% sensitivity and less than 85% specificity. Most expanded thyroid clonotypes (frequency above 0.001) were also found in blood, which suggests that blood repertoires may mirror thyroid immune responses. A model built on a 13 V-J signature distinguished ophthalmopathy from stable hyperthyroidism, reaching 87.88% sensitivity and around 81% specificity in cross-validation and 80%/75% in testing. No statistical method was used to fix the sample size in advance, and group allocation was not hidden from the investigators.

The TCR beta CDR3 regions were amplified from RNA transcripts. The TCR CDR3 was subjected to a first round of RT-PCR using the HTBI primer set and the Qiagen OneStep RT-PCR kit. The libraries were constructed in a second round of multiplex PCR and then size-selected and purified. The libraries were sequenced on an Illumina HiSeq2000 using paired-end 100 bp reads. Under the source paper's analysis protocol: SOAPnuke was used to process the raw data, removing reads that contained adapters or uncalled bases, had a mean Phred below 15, or lacked an exact match to the constant primer or identifier. High-quality paired reads were merged using COPE v1.2.5, and each unique nucleotide sequence was defined as a clonotype. Clonotypes were aligned to IMGT TRBV, TRBD and TRBJ reference segments using MiTCR v1.1. The analysis was restricted to V-J combinations with a frequency above 0.0001, which together covered just over 99% of the repertoires. The TCS score was defined as F50 (clonal expansion) divided by E x V (chaos), with BLOSUM62-based TCRdist calculated between CDR3 peptides within each V-J. Welch's t-statistics and random forest reduced just over 500 V-J features to around 14, which were used in a naive Bayes classifier (R e1071). Thyroid-blood repertoire similarity was quantified with the Morisita-Horn index. The public sequencing data were trimmed at Q25 with fastp and processed into clonotypes with MiXCR by TCRdb, which kept only in-frame beta chains. Rows with a matching CDR3 protein are joined into one entry that keeps the most common DNA and genes. The V and J calls and clone size come from TCRdb's table, not from the authors' own analysis. The sample table holds approximately 600,000 distinct CDR3 sequences, of which over 12% were seen once. The ten largest clones represent around 4.5% of the sample.

Ophthalmopathy patients had moderately to severely active disease, with a Clinical Activity Score of 3 or more, a NOSPECS grade of 4 or more, and a disease duration of less than 3 months. The study excluded patients with uncontrolled infections, other autoimmune diseases, pregnancy or lactation. Diagnoses were based on clinical symptoms, serum thyroxine and TRAb, thyroid ultrasound and orbital computed tomography. Ficoll-Paque density gradient centrifugation was used to isolate PBMCs from about 9.4 ml of fresh peripheral blood. Trizol reagent was used to extract total RNA, and RNA quality was then checked on an Agilent 2100 Bioanalyzer. V is pared back by 6 bases and J by 6 bases, with 17 bases lying between the germline termini. Reading from cysteine to phenylalanine, the CDR3 counts 15 amino acids. Solely the CDR3 DNA is kept, with 45 bases framed from the first base. This clonotype was seen many times. The specificity of this receptor is unknown. The sample holds no much larger clone one base away, and base qualities are not on file.

The chain is made from TRBV12-3 or TRBV12-4 and TRBJ2-2, and possibly TRBD2, on 7 matching bases. Sample: blood. This receptor was identified in a woman in her thirties or forties with Graves' ophthalmopathy. At the DNA level, the sequence is TGTGCCAGCAGCAGACGGGGGGCGAGAGCCGGGGAGCTGTTTTTT. Its product reads: CASSRRGARAGELFF.